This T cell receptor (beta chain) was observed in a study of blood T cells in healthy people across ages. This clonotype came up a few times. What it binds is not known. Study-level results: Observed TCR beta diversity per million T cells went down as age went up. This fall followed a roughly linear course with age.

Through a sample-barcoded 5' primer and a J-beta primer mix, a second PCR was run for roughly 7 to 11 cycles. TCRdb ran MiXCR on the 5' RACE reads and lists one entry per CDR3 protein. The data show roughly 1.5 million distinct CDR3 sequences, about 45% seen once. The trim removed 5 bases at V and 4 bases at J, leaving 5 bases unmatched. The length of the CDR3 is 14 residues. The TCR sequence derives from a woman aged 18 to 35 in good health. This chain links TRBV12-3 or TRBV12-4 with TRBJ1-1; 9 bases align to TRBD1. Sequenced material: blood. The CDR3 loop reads CASSRQGVITEAFF. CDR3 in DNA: TGTGCCAGCAGTCGACAGGGGGTCATCACTGAAGCTTTCTTT.